Listed below are T cell receptor beta chains from one sample, sequenced in a study of CXCR3-negative and CXCR3-positive naive CD8 T cells. TCRdb reanalyzed the 5' RACE reads and collapses them to one entry per CDR3 protein, without DNA. This listing includes about 62,000 distinct CDR3 sequences. Sequencing was done on a sample of naive CXCR3- CD8+ T cells from blood. Receptors were obtained from a human donor in good health. Some clones in this sample may be carry-over from other donors' samples. CDR3s include the opening cysteine and the closing phenylalanine or tryptophan. The order of the fields is V gene, J gene, CDR3 protein.

v_call: TRBV15; j_call: TRBJ2-3; cdr3_aa: CATSTIQQDTQYF
v_call: TRBV6-5; j_call: TRBJ2-7; cdr3_aa: CASSWSSSYEQYF
v_call: TRBV7-9; j_call: TRBJ2-7; cdr3_aa: CASSLTGTGVQYF
v_call: TRBV20-1; j_call: TRBJ2-7; cdr3_aa: CSASSLADYEQYF
v_call: TRBV29-1; j_call: TRBJ1-3; cdr3_aa: CSVEQRSTGNTIYF
v_call: TRBV9; j_call: TRBJ2-7; cdr3_aa: CASSVDVTSSYEQYF
v_call: TRBV29-1; j_call: TRBJ2-3; cdr3_aa: CSVDDLDTQYF
v_call: TRBV29-1; j_call: TRBJ1-2; cdr3_aa: CSADWGGQGFDGYTF
v_call: TRBV29-1; j_call: TRBJ1-2; cdr3_aa: CSAGPQGEDGYTF
v_call: TRBV2; j_call: TRBJ2-2; cdr3_aa: CACSPGTVNTGELFF
v_call: TRBV29-1; j_call: TRBJ1-4; cdr3_aa: CSVEVPGQGNEKLFF
v_call: TRBV9; j_call: TRBJ2-7; cdr3_aa: CASSVASGLEEQYF
v_call: TRBV28; j_call: TRBJ1-1; cdr3_aa: CASRYGVGTEAFF
v_call: TRBV7-9; j_call: TRBJ2-7; cdr3_aa: CASIMTGSSYEQYF
v_call: TRBV14; j_call: TRBJ2-3; cdr3_aa: CASSQAGITDTQYF
v_call: TRBV21-1; j_call: TRBJ2-7; cdr3_aa: CASAPIWTGVYEQYF
v_call: TRBV28; j_call: TRBJ2-7; cdr3_aa: CASITFDRGLYEQYF
v_call: TRBV5-1; j_call: TRBJ2-1; cdr3_aa: CASSQTEVNEQFF
v_call: TRBV15; j_call: TRBJ1-1; cdr3_aa: CATRDRVNTEAFF
v_call: TRBV7-9; j_call: TRBJ2-7; cdr3_aa: CASSLKGFYEQYF
v_call: TRBV5-6; j_call: TRBJ2-2; cdr3_aa: CASSLLHTGELFF
v_call: TRBV6-2/TRBV6-3; j_call: TRBJ2-7; cdr3_aa: CASRSPGQGSPYEQYF
v_call: TRBV5-1; j_call: TRBJ1-1; cdr3_aa: CASSQATDREAFVNTEAFF
v_call: TRBV25-1; j_call: TRBJ2-3; cdr3_aa: CASSDPRTLGTDTQYF
v_call: TRBV29-1; j_call: TRBJ2-7; cdr3_aa: CSVVELDSHYEQYF
v_call: TRBV7-8; j_call: TRBJ2-7; cdr3_aa: CASTGATGASYEQYF
v_call: TRBV10-3; j_call: TRBJ1-2; cdr3_aa: CAIRTDNYGYTF
v_call: TRBV19; j_call: TRBJ2-7; cdr3_aa: CASKGRGSYEQYF
v_call: TRBV29-1; j_call: TRBJ2-1; cdr3_aa: CSVTGTGYSYNEQFF
v_call: TRBV28; j_call: TRBJ2-1; cdr3_aa: CASSTNSYNEQFF
v_call: TRBV7-2; j_call: TRBJ1-2; cdr3_aa: CASSGSFLVYGYTF
v_call: TRBV28; j_call: TRBJ2-7; cdr3_aa: CASSRPGLASEQYF
v_call: TRBV29-1; j_call: TRBJ1-1; cdr3_aa: CSVRQGMNTEAFF
v_call: TRBV28; j_call: TRBJ1-5; cdr3_aa: CASNVAASSNQPQHF
v_call: TRBV24-1; j_call: TRBJ1-1; cdr3_aa: CATSAGDTEAFF
v_call: TRBV29-1; j_call: TRBJ2-1; cdr3_aa: CSVDWSYNEQFF
v_call: TRBV7-9; j_call: TRBJ2-1; cdr3_aa: CASSLGTYNEQFF
v_call: TRBV29-1; j_call: TRBJ2-3; cdr3_aa: CSVEAGGTDTQYF
v_call: TRBV29-1; j_call: TRBJ1-1; cdr3_aa: CSVDGTGDMLNTEAFF
v_call: TRBV14; j_call: TRBJ2-2; cdr3_aa: CASSQDAAELFF
v_call: TRBV6-1; j_call: TRBJ2-5; cdr3_aa: CASSEWASGGETQYF
v_call: TRBV6-2/TRBV6-3; j_call: TRBJ1-4; cdr3_aa: CASAFRDSEKLFF